The T cell receptor (beta chain) described here comes from a study of T cells in Graves' hyperthyroidism and ophthalmopathy. Study-wide results and caveats: In the analysis, a 13 V-J model separated ophthalmopathy from stable hyperthyroidism.

Many counts were recorded for this clonotype. Its antigen remains unidentified. Amplification targeted TCR beta CDR3 regions from RNA transcripts. Initially, a first-round RT-PCR of the TCR CDR3 employed the HTBI primer set. MiXCR was run by TCRdb on the multiplex PCR reads, yielding one entry per CDR3 protein. The table has over 350,000 distinct CDR3 sequences, more than 12% seen once. The source of the PBMCs was 9.5 to 10 ml of fresh peripheral blood. The V gene's germline CDR1 is SEHNR and CDR2 FQNEAQ (reference sequence). Trimming cost V 4 bases and J 1 base; bases outside gene matches: 2. CDR3 length: 14 amino acids.

The chain employs TRBV7-9 and TRBJ2-7, with TRBD1 identical over 9 bases. The TCR originated in a man aged 45-60 years with Graves' ophthalmopathy. The sequenced sample consisted of blood. CDR3 loop: CASSSQGASYEQYF. Here the CDR3 DNA reads TGTGCCAGCAGCTCACAGGGGGCGTCCTACGAGCAGTACTTC.